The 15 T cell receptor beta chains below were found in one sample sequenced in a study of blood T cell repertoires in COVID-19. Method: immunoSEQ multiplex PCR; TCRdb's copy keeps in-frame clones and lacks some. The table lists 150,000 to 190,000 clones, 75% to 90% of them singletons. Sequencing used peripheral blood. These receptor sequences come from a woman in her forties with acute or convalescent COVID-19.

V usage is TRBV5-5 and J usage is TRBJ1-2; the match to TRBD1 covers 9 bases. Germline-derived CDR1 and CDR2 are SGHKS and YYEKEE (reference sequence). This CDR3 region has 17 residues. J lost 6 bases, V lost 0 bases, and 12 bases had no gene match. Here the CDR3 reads CASSLDLGTGFYNGYTF. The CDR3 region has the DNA TGTGCCAGCAGCTTGGACCTCGGGACAGGGTTTTATAATGGCTACACCTTC.

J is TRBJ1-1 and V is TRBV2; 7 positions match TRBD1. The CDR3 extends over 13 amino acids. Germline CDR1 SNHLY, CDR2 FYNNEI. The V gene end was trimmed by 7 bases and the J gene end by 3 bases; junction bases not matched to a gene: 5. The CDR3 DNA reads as TGTGCCAGCATGGGACAGCGGCACACTGAAGCTTTCTTT. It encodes CASMGQRHTEAFF.

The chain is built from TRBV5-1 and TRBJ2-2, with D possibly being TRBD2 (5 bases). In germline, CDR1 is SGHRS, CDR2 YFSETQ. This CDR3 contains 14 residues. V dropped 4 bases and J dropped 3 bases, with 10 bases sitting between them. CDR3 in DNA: TGCGCCAGCAGCGTGGAGGCGGACACCGGGGAGCTGTTTTTT. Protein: CASSVEADTGELFF.

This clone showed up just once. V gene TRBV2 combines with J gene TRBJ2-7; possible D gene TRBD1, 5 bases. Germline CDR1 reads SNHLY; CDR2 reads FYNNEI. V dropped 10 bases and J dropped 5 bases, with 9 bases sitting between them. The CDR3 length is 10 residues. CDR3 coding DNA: TGTGCCATAACCAGGGACGAGCAGTACTTC. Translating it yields CAITRDEQYF.

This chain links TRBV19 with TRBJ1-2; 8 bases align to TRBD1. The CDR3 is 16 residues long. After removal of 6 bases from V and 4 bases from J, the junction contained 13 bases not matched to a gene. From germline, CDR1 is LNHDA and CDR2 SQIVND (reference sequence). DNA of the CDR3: TGTGCCAGTAGGACCCCTAGGACAGGGCGCATCTATGGCTACACCTTC. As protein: CASRTPRTGRIYGYTF.

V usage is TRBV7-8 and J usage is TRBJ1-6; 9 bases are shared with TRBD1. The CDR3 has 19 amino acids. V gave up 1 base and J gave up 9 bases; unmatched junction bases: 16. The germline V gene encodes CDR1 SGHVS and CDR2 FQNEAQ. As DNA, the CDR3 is TGTGCCAGCAGCTTAGGCTCAGCATGGGACAGGGATCTGGCTTCACCCCTCCACTTT. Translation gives CASSLGSAWDRDLASPLHF.

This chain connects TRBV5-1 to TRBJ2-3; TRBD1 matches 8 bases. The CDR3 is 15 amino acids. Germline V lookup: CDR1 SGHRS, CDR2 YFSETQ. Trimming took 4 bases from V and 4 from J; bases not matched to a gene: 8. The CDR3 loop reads CASSRRQGFSDTQYF. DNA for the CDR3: TGCGCCAGCAGCAGGAGACAGGGGTTTTCAGATACGCAGTATTTT.

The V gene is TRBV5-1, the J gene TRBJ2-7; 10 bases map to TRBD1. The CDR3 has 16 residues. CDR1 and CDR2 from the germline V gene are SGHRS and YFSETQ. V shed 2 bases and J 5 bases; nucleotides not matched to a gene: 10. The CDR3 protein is CASSFLGQGVGNEQYF. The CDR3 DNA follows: TGCGCCAGCAGCTTCCTCGGACAGGGGGTCGGGAACGAGCAGTACTTC.

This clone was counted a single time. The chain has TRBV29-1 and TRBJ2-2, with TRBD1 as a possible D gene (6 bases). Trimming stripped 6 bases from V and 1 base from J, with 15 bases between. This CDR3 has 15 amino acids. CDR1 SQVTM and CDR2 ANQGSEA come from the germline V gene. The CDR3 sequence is CSVRTGPMNTGELFF. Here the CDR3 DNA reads TGCAGCGTGCGAACAGGGCCCATGAACACCGGGGAGCTGTTTTTT.

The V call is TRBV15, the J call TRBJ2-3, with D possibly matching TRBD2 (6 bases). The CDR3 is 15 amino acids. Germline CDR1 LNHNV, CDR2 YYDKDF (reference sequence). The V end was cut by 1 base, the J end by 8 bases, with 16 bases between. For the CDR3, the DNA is TGTGCCACCAGCAGAGGGGGCGGGGCACAGATTACGCAGTATTTT. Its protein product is CATSRGGGAQITQYF.

The CDR3 nucleotides read TGTGCCAGCAGCTTATGGACAGGGGGCCAAGATACGCAGTATTTT. Its protein is CASSLWTGGQDTQYF. The V and J genes are TRBV11-1 and TRBJ2-3, with TRBD1 matching 11 bases. The germline V gene has CDR1 SGHAT and CDR2 FQDESV (reference sequence). The CDR3 contains 15 residues. V shed 2 bases and J 5 bases; nucleotides not matched to a gene: 3.

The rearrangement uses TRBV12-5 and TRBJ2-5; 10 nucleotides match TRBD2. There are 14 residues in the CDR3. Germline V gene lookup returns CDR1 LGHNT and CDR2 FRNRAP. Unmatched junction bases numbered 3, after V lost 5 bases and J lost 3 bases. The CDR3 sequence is CASGPSGGEETQYF. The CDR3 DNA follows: TGTGCTAGTGGTCCTAGCGGGGGCGAAGAGACCCAGTACTTC.

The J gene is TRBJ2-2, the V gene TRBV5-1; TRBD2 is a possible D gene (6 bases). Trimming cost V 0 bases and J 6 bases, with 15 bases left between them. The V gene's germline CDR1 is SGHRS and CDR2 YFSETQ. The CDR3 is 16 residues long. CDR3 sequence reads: CASSLDGGGEAGELFF. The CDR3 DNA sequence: TGCGCCAGCAGCTTGGATGGTGGAGGGGAGGCCGGGGAGCTGTTTTTT.

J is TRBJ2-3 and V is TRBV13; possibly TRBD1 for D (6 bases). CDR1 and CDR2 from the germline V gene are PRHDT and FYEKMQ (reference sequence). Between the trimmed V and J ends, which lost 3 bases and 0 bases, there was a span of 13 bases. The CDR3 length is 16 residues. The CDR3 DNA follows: TGTGCCAGCAGCTTTCGGACAGATCCTAGCACAGATACGCAGTATTTT. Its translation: CASSFRTDPSTDTQYF.

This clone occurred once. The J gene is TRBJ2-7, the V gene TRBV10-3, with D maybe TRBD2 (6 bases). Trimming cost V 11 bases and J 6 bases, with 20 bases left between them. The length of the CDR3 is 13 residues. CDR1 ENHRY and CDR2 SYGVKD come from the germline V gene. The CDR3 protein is CAAAVGQGGEQYF. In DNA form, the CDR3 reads TGTGCCGCAGCCGTAGGGCAGGGAGGCGAGCAGTACTTC.